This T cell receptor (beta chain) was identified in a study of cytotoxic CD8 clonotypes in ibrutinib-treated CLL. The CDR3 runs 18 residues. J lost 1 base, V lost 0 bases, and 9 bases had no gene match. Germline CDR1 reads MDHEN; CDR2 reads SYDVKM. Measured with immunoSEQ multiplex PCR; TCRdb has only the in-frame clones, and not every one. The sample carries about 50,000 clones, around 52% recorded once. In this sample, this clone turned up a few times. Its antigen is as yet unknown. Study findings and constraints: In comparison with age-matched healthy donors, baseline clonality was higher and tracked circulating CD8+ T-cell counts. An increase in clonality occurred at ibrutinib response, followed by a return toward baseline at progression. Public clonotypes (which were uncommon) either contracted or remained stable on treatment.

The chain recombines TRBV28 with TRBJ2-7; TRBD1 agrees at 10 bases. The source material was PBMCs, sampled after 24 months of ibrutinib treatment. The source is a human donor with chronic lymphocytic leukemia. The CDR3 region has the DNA TGTGCCAGCAGTTTATGGTCGGGTTGGGACAGGGGATCCTACGAGCAGTACTTC. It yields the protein CASSLWSGWDRGSYEQYF.